This entry lists 13 T cell receptor beta chains sequenced from one sample in a study of identical twins. TCRdb re-called the 5' RACE reads through MiXCR, storing one row per CDR3 protein. The table has some 760,000 distinct CDR3 sequences, around a sixth seen once. In addition, the sample was reused for a study of T cells expressing NK-cell markers.

The sample consisted of PBMCs. Receptor source: a woman aged 18-29 years in good health.

This clonotype was counted a single time. A junction boundary mismatches the germline segment, possibly from a read error. This chain connects TRBV4-3 to TRBJ2-2; D remains ambiguous. This CDR3 contains 13 residues. CDR1 is LGHNA and CDR2 is YSLEER in the germline V gene. The CDR3 loop is CANSQTQTGELFF. CDR3 nucleotide sequence: TGCGCCAACAGCCAAACTCAAACCGGGGAGCTGTTTTTT.

The chain joins TRBV7-2 to TRBJ2-7; TRBD1 might be the D (6 bases). The CDR3 is 14 residues long. Trimming left V 2 bases short and J 6 bases short, with 14 bases between. Germline CDR1 and CDR2: SGHTA and FQGNSA. This chain's CDR3 is CASSLRRQVGEQYF. The CDR3 bases are TGTGCCAGCAGCTTACGCAGACAGGTTGGCGAGCAGTACTTC. Using reference TRBV7-2 and TRBJ2-7 for the parts outside the CDR3, the full variable domain is GAGVSQSPSNKVTEKGKDVELRCDPISGHTALYWYRQSLGQGLEFLIYFQGNSAPDKSGLPSDRFSAERTGGSVSTLTIQRTQQEDSAVYLCASSLRRQVGEQYFGPGTRLTVT.

This chain uses TRBV20-1 with TRBJ2-1; 8 bases line up with TRBD2. The length of the CDR3 is 16 residues. Looked up from germline, CDR1 is DFQATT and CDR2 is SNEGSKA (reference sequence). Trimming removed 4 bases from V and 4 bases from J; junction bases left unmatched: 12. The CDR3 reads CSATTSRGGSYNEQFF. The DNA of the CDR3 is TGCAGTGCTACAACCTCCCGGGGGGGCTCGTACAATGAGCAGTTCTTC.

The chain carries TRBV3-1 and TRBJ1-1; no clear D gene. Germline CDR1 and CDR2: LGHDT and YNNKEL (reference sequence). With 2 bases removed from V and 11 bases from J, the gap between germline ends came to 12 bases. The CDR3 covers 12 residues. CDR3: CASSQRSSGAFF. The CDR3 DNA sequence: TGTGCCAGCAGCCAACGGTCCTCGGGGGCTTTCTTT. Based on the CDR3 plus reference TRBV3-1 and TRBJ1-1, the full variable domain is DTAVSQTPKYLVTQMGNDKSIKCEQNLGHDTMYWYKQDSKKFLKIMFSYNNKELIINETVPNRFSPKSPDKAHLNLHINSLELGDSAVYFCASSQRSSGAFFGQGTRLTVV.

CDR3 amino acids: CASSVGGAGVHEQYF. DNA of the CDR3: TGTGCCAGCAGCGTAGGGGGAGCGGGAGTCCACGAGCAGTACTTC. This chain links TRBV9 with TRBJ2-7; 8 nucleotides match TRBD2. Germline values: CDR1 SGDLS, CDR2 YYNGEE. Trimming removed 0 bases from V and 5 bases from J; junction bases left unmatched: 7. The CDR3 extends over 15 amino acids.

This clonotype came up a few times. This rearrangement joins TRBV6-5 to TRBJ2-2; weak D call: TRBD2 (6 bases). V was cut by 4 bases and J by 3 bases, with 12 bases left in between. In germline, CDR1 is MNHEY, CDR2 SVGAGI. The CDR3 runs to 15 residues. Written as DNA, the CDR3 is TGTGCCAGCAGTTCCCTTCGGGGGTACACCGGGGAGCTGTTTTTT. It translates to CASSSLRGYTGELFF.

DNA of the CDR3: TGCAGTGCGCCCTCTGGGGCAGATACGCAGTATTTT. It yields the protein CSAPSGADTQYF. J is TRBJ2-3 and V is TRBV20-1, with D hard to call. The CDR3 runs to 12 residues. V lost 6 bases, J lost 4 bases, and 11 bases lay in between. Germline CDR1 is DFQATT and CDR2 is SNEGSKA (reference sequence).

This clonotype has only a few counts. This chain links TRBV20-1 with TRBJ2-3, with 8 nucleotides matching TRBD2. CDR3 length equals 12 residues. Trimming removed 4 bases from V and 4 bases from J; junction bases left unmatched: 1. Germline CDR1 DFQATT, CDR2 SNEGSKA (reference sequence). The CDR3 DNA reads as TGCAGTGCTAACGGGGGGGCAGATACGCAGTATTTT. Protein sequence: CSANGGADTQYF.

This clonotype was detected a few times. J is TRBJ2-5 and V is TRBV20-1; D possibly uses TRBD1 or TRBD2 (5 bases each). This CDR3 has 12 amino acids. V was pared by 4 bases and J by 9 bases, with 15 bases between. Germline V gene sequence: CDR1 DFQATT, CDR2 SNEGSKA (reference sequence). CDR3 protein: CSAIDGASAQYF. CDR3 DNA sequence: TGCAGTGCTATCGACGGGGCGTCGGCCCAGTACTTC.

The chain joins TRBV6-1 to TRBJ2-2, with D maybe TRBD1 (6 bases). The V gene lost 7 bases and the J gene lost 2 bases, with 14 bases spanning the gap. There are 15 residues in the CDR3. CDR1 and CDR2 (germline): MNHNS, SASEGT. In DNA, the CDR3 is TGTGCCAGCACCCCGGGACACCCTAACACCGGGGAGCTGTTTTTT. Translated, it gives CASTPGHPNTGELFF.

There are a few counts of this clonotype. Compared with germline, one end of the junction differs, possibly owing to a read error. V and J are TRBV3-1 and TRBJ1-2; D unresolved. The CDR3 has 14 residues. The germline gives CDR1 LGHDT, CDR2 YNNKEL (reference sequence). CDR3 sequence: CASSQETGDYSYTF. The CDR3 DNA follows: TGTGCCAGCAGCCAAGAGACGGGTGACTATAGCTACACCTTC.

This clonotype was counted a few times. The chain joins TRBV4-3 to TRBJ2-1, with a possible D match to TRBD2 (5 bases). Germline V lookup: CDR1 LGHNA, CDR2 YSLEER. This CDR3 comprises 16 residues. V lost 1 base to trimming and J lost 8 bases, with 18 bases between them. As DNA, the CDR3 is TGCGCCAGCAGCCAAGGGAATCGGGGAGCTTGGGATGAGCAGTTCTTC. Amino acids: CASSQGNRGAWDEQFF.

This clonotype was detected a few times. The genes are TRBV20-1 and TRBJ2-7; D gene ambiguous. This CDR3 is 12 amino acids long. Germline CDR1 is DFQATT and CDR2 is SNEGSKA (reference sequence). V was trimmed by 2 bases and J by 6 bases, leaving 11 bases between them. The CDR3 sequence: CSARFGPGEQYF. The CDR3, as DNA: TGCAGTGCTAGATTCGGCCCCGGCGAGCAGTACTTC.